Presented here are 5 T cell receptor beta chains from one specimen sequenced in a study of OX40 agonist ivuxolimab in advanced cancers. Assay used: immunoSEQ multiplex PCR; TCRdb lists only in-frame clones, some missing. The table has some 50,000 clones, about nine tenths seen once. The source was CD4+ or CD8+ T cells sorted from blood, collected in a trial of the OX40 agonist ivuxolimab. Receptors were obtained from an adult with an advanced solid tumor such as melanoma, head and neck, liver or kidney cancer.

The rearrangement links TRBV19 to TRBJ2-3, with TRBD1 matching over 9 bases. Germline assignment: CDR1 LNHDA and CDR2 SQIVND (reference sequence). The CDR3 extends over 13 amino acids. Trimming removed 5 bases from V and 3 bases from J; junction bases left unmatched: 0. CDR3 in DNA: TGTGCCAGTAGTGACAGGGGGACAGATACGCAGTATTTT. It encodes CASSDRGTDTQYF.

The genes are TRBV27 and TRBJ1-5; D is uncertain. Per the germline V gene, CDR1 is MNHEY and CDR2 is SMNVEV (reference sequence). The CDR3 has 15 residues. Trimming removed 5 bases from V and 0 bases from J, with 11 bases in between. CDR3 loop: CASSKTVNSNQPQHF. The CDR3 DNA reads as TGTGCCAGCAGTAAGACGGTAAATAGCAATCAGCCCCAGCATTTT.

This clone was found a few times. The rearrangement uses TRBV4-3 and TRBJ1-6; D gene uncertain. The germline V and J ends were trimmed by 1 base and 4 bases, with 8 bases remaining between them. Germline V CDR1 and CDR2: LGHNA, YSLEER. The CDR3 has 15 residues. CDR3 region: CASSQGRGYNSPLHF. CDR3 nucleotides: TGCGCCAGCAGCCAAGGACGAGGATATAATTCACCCCTCCACTTT.

The gene calls are TRBV5-4 and TRBJ1-1; no reliable D call. CDR1 SGHNT and CDR2 YYREEE come from the germline V gene (reference sequence). This CDR3 comprises 11 residues. V shed 4 bases and J shed 7 bases, with 8 bases lying between them. The CDR3 here is CASSLSREAFF. CDR3 bases: TGTGCCAGCAGCCTATCACGTGAAGCTTTCTTT.

The chain uses TRBV19 and TRBJ2-3; D is uncertain. Germline values: CDR1 LNHDA, CDR2 SQIVND (reference sequence). The CDR3 runs to 13 residues. V lost 2 bases to trimming and J lost 7 bases, with 10 bases between them. CDR3 DNA: TGTGCCAGTAGTATAACGCCGGCCAATACGCAGTATTTT. This gives the protein CASSITPANTQYF.